This TCR beta chain was recorded in a study of radiation and T cells in renal cell carcinoma. Study-level background: Nephrectomy followed 15 Gy stereotactic body radiation by 4 weeks. Broader study findings: Top tumor clonotypes rose in blood 2 weeks post-radiation, then contracted.

Worth noting for this clone: Its target is unknown.

Time point denoted: blood 2 weeks post-SBRT. Treatment: 15 Gy SBRT to primary tumor, nephrectomy 4 weeks later. Libraries were prepared by immunoSEQ multiplex PCR; TCRdb keeps only in-frame clonotypes and omits some of them. The table shows over 60,000 clones, with roughly four fifths occurring only once. In germline, CDR1 is SGHRS, CDR2 YFSETQ. There are 15 residues in the CDR3. V lost 4 bases to trimming and J lost 8 bases, with 18 bases between them. Sample: blood, taken from a patient whose treatment included radiotherapy and nephrectomy. The receptor's source is a man aged 55 to 70 with renal cell carcinoma. The J gene is TRBJ1-4, the V gene TRBV5-1; perhaps TRBD1 as D (5 bases). The DNA for the CDR3 is TGCGCCAGCAGCGGAACTACGGGGGTTAGAGAAAAACTGTTTTTT. It codes for CASSGTTGVREKLFF. The full variable domain, in which reference TRBV5-1 and TRBJ1-4 provide the parts outside the CDR3, is KAGVTQTPRYLIKTRGQQVTLSCSPISGHRSVSWYQQTPGQGLQFLFEYFSETQRNKGNFPGRFSGRQFSNSRSEMNVSTLELGDSALYLCASSGTTGVREKLFFGSGTQLSVL.